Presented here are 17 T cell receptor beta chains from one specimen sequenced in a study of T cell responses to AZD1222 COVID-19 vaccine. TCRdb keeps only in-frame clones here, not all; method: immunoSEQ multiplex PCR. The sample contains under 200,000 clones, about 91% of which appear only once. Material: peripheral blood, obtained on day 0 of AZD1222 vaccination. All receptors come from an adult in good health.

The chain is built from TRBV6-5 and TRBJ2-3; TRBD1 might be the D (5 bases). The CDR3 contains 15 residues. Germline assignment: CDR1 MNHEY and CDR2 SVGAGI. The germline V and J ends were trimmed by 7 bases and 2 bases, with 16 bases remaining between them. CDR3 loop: CASIDSPRATDTQYF. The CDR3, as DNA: TGTGCCAGCATAGACAGCCCAAGAGCCACAGATACGCAGTATTTT.

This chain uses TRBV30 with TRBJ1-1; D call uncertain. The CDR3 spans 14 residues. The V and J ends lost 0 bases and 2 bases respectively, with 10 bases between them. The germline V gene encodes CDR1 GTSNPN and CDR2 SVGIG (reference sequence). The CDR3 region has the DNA TGTGCCTGGAGTGTCATTGGGGTAAACACTGAAGCTTTCTTT. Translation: CAWSVIGVNTEAFF.

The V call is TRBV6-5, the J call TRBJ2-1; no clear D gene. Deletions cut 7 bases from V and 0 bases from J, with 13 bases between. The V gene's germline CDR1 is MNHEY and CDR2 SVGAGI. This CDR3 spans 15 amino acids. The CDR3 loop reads CASIVAPSSYNEQFF. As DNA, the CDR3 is TGTGCCAGCATCGTAGCCCCAAGCTCCTACAATGAGCAGTTCTTC.

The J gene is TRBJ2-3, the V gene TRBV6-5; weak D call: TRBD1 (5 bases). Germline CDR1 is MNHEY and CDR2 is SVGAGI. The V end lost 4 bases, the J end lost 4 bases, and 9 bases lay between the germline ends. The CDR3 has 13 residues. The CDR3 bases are TGTGCCAGCAGTTCCCAGGGATCAGATACGCAGTATTTT. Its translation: CASSSQGSDTQYF.

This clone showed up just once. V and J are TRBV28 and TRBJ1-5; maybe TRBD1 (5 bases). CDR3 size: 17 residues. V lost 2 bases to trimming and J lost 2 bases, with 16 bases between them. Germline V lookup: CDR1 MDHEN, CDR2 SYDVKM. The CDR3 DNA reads TGTGCCAGCAGTTTACCAGGGTCGGTGGGGGGCAATCAGCCCCAGCATTTT. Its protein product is CASSLPGSVGGNQPQHF.

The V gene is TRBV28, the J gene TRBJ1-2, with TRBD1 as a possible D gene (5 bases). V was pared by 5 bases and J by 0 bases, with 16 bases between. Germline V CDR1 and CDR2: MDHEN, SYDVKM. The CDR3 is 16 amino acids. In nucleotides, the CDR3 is TGTGCCAGCAGTGCCCCGGGGGGGGGAGCTAACTATGGCTACACCTTC. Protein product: CASSAPGGGANYGYTF.

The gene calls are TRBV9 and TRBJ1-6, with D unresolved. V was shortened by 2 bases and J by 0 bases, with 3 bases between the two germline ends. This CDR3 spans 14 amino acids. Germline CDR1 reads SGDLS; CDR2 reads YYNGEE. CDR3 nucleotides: TGTGCCAGCAGCGTCGGCTCCTATAATTCACCCCTCCACTTT. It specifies CASSVGSYNSPLHF.

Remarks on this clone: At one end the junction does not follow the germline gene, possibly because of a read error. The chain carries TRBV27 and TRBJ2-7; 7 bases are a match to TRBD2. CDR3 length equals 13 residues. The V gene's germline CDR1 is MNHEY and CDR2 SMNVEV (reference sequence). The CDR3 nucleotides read TGTGCCAGCAGTCTATCGGGAGGAGGCGAGCAGTACTTC. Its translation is CASSLSGGGEQYF.

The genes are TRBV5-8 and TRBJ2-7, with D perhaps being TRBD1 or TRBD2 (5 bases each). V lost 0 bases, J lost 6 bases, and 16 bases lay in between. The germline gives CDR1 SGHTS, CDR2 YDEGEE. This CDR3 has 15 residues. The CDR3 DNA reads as TGTGCCAGCAGCTTGGCCGAGGGGCTCTCGACCGAGCAGTACTTC. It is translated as CASSLAEGLSTEQYF. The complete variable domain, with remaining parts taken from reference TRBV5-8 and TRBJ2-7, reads EAGVTQSPTHLIKTRGQQATLRCSPISGHTSVYWYQQALGLGLQFLLWYDEGEERNRGNFPPRFSGRQFPNYSSELNVNALELEDSALYLCASSLAEGLSTEQYFGPGTRLTVT.

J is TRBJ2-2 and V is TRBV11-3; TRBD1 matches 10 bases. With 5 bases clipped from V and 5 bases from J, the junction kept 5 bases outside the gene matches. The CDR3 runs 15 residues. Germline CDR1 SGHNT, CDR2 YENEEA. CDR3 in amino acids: CASSMGQGMTGELFF. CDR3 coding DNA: TGTGCCAGCAGCATGGGACAGGGGATGACCGGGGAGCTGTTTTTT. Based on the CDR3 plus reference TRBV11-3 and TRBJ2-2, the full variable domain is EAGVVQSPRYKIIEKKQPVAFWCNPISGHNTLYWYLQNLGQGPELLIRYENEEAVDDSQLPKDRFSAERLKGVDSTLKIQPAELGDSAVYLCASSMGQGMTGELFFGEGSRLTVL.

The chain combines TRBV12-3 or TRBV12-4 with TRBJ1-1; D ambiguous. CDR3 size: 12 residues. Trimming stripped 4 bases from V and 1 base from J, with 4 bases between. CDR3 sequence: CASSYQNTEAFF. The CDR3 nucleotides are TGTGCCAGCAGTTACCAGAACACTGAAGCTTTCTTT.

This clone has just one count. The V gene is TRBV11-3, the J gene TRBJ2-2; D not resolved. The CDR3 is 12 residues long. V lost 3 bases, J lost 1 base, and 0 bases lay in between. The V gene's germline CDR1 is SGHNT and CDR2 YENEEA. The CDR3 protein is CASSLNTGELFF. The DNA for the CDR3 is TGTGCCAGCAGCTTGAACACCGGGGAGCTGTTTTTT. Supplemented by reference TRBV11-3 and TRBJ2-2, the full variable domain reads EAGVVQSPRYKIIEKKQPVAFWCNPISGHNTLYWYLQNLGQGPELLIRYENEEAVDDSQLPKDRFSAERLKGVDSTLKIQPAELGDSAVYLCASSLNTGELFFGEGSRLTVL.

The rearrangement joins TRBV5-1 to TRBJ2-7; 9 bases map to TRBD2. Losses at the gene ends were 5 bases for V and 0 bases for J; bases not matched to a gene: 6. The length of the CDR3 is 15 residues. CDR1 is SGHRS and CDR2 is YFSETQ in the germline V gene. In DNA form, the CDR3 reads TGCGCCAGCAGGCATGAGACTAGCGGCTCCTACGAGCAGTACTTC. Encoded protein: CASRHETSGSYEQYF. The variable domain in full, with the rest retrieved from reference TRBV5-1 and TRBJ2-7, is KAGVTQTPRYLIKTRGQQVTLSCSPISGHRSVSWYQQTPGQGLQFLFEYFSETQRNKGNFPGRFSGRQFSNSRSEMNVSTLELGDSALYLCASRHETSGSYEQYFGPGTRLTVT.

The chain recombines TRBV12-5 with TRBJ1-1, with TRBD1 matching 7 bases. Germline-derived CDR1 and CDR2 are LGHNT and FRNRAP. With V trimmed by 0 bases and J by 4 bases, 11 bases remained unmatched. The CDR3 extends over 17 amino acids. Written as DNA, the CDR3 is TGTGCTAGTGGTTTGGTACTTGGATTACAGGGGCCCACTGAAGCTTTCTTT. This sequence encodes CASGLVLGLQGPTEAFF. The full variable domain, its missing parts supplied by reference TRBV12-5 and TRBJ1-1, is DARVTQTPRHKVTEMGQEVTMRCQPILGHNTVFWYRQTMMQGLELLAYFRNRAPLDDSGMPKDRFSAEMPDATLATLKIQPSEPRDSAVYFCASGLVLGLQGPTEAFFGQGTRLTVV.

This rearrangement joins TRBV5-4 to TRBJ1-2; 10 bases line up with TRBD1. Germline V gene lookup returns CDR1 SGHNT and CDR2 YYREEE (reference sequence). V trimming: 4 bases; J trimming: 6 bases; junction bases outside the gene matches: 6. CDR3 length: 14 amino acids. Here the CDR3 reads CASSPGGTGDGYTF. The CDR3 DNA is TGTGCCAGCAGCCCGGGGGGGACAGGGGATGGCTACACCTTC. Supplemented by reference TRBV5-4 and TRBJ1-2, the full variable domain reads ETGVTQSPTHLIKTRGQQVTLRCSSQSGHNTVSWYQQALGQGPQFIFQYYREEENGRGNFPPRFSGLQFPNYSSELNVNALELDDSALYLCASSPGGTGDGYTFGSGTRLTVV.

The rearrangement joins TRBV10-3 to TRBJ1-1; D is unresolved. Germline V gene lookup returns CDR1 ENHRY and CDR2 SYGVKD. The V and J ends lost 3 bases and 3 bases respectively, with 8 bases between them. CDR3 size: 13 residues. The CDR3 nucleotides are TGTGCCATCAGTGACAGGTTGTACACTGAAGCTTTCTTT. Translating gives CAISDRLYTEAFF.

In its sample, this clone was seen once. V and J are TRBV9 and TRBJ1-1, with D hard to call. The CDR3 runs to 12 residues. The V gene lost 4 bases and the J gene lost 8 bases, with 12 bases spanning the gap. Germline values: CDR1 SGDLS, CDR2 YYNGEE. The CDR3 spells CASSPGKAEAFF. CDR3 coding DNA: TGTGCCAGCAGCCCTGGAAAGGCGGAAGCTTTCTTT. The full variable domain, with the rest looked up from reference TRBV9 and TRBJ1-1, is DSGVTQTPKHLITATGQRVTLRCSPRSGDLSVYWYQQSLDQGLQFLIQYYNGEERAKGNILERFSAQQFPDLHSELNLSSLELGDSALYFCASSPGKAEAFFGQGTRLTVV.